The 30 T cell receptor beta chains below were found in one sample sequenced in a study of cytomegalovirus exposure and HLA in healthy donors (dated by TCRdb to 2015 to 2018). The method behind the library was the immunoSEQ multiplex PCR assay. For the multiplex PCR, a mixture combining 60 forward primers for TCR Vbeta segments and 13 reverse primers for TCR Jbeta segments was used. The table comes from immuneACCESS by way of TCRdb, which keeps in-frame sequences with V and J called. Part of the clones is missing from these tables; in studies checked, under half for an unresolved V gene and the rest for unknown reasons. Across this sample there are nearly 110,000 clones, with approximately 80% seen only once. Approximately 1.5% of the sample rests with the top ten. The sample comprised PBMCs. These receptors came from a man aged 50 to 60 in good health and CMV-seronegative.

This chain joins TRBV2 and TRBJ2-7; a weak D match, TRBD1 (7 bases). The germline V gene encodes CDR1 SNHLY and CDR2 FYNNEI. Trimming took 4 bases from V and 3 from J, leaving 13 bases between them. The CDR3 has 14 residues. As DNA, the CDR3 is TGTGCCAGCAGTGGTGGGCAGGGGGGCTACGAGCAGTACTTC. Protein product: CASSGGQGGYEQYF.

This chain uses TRBV6-5 with TRBJ2-3; D is perhaps TRBD1 (6 bases). CDR1 and CDR2 from the germline V gene are MNHEY and SVGAGI. V lost 10 bases to trimming and J lost 7 bases, with 21 bases between them. This CDR3 spans 14 amino acids. CDR3 loop: CAMSRGETMNTQYF. The CDR3 DNA sequence: TGTGCCATGTCCAGGGGCGAGACGATGAATACGCAGTATTTT.

The CDR3 loop reads CAWSPRNEQFF. The CDR3 nucleotides read TGTGCCTGGAGTCCCCGGAATGAGCAGTTCTTC. This rearrangement joins TRBV30 to TRBJ2-1; D gene unclear. CDR1 and CDR2 (germline): GTSNPN, SVGIG (reference sequence). CDR3 size: 11 residues. Trimming took 2 bases from V and 7 from J, leaving 6 bases between them.

The gene calls are TRBV19 and TRBJ2-3, with 8 bases matching TRBD1. In germline, CDR1 is LNHDA, CDR2 SQIVND (reference sequence). V dropped 4 bases and J dropped 4; count of bases not matched to a gene: 7. The CDR3 has 15 amino acids. The CDR3 DNA is TGTGCCAGTAGTACGGGACAGGTTGAGGCAGATACGCAGTATTTT. Translated, it gives CASSTGQVEADTQYF.

The chain joins TRBV10-3 to TRBJ1-3; unclear D gene. V was shortened by 0 bases and J by 6 bases, with 9 bases between the two germline ends. Germline assignment: CDR1 ENHRY and CDR2 SYGVKD. This CDR3 has 14 amino acids. The CDR3 DNA reads as TGTGCCATCAGTGAGTCGAGCAACCCAAACACCATATATTTT. This sequence encodes CAISESSNPNTIYF.

This sequence joins TRBV11-2 and TRBJ2-5, with TRBD1 matching over 11 bases. The CDR3 is 15 residues long. After removal of 1 base from V and 5 bases from J, the junction contained 3 bases not matched to a gene. Per germline, CDR1 SGHAT and CDR2 FQNNGV. CDR3 DNA sequence: TGTGCCAGCAGCTTAGGGGACAGGGGGTGGGAGACCCAGTACTTC. Amino acid sequence: CASSLGDRGWETQYF.

V and J are TRBV5-1 and TRBJ1-1; tentatively, D is TRBD1 (5 bases). V was pared by 2 bases and J by 0 bases, with 8 bases between. The CDR3 extends over 14 amino acids. Germline lookup yields CDR1 SGHRS and CDR2 YFSETQ. The CDR3 DNA reads TGCGCCAGCAGCTTCGACAGACTGAACACTGAAGCTTTCTTT. Residues: CASSFDRLNTEAFF.

CDR3 region: CASSLEGQNGYTF. As DNA, the CDR3 is TGCGCCAGCAGCTTGGAGGGACAAAATGGCTACACCTTC. The V and J genes are TRBV5-1 and TRBJ1-2, with D maybe TRBD1 (6 bases). V was cut by 0 bases and J by 6 bases, with 9 bases left in between. This CDR3 comprises 13 residues. CDR1 and CDR2 from the germline V gene are SGHRS and YFSETQ.

The chain couples TRBV18 to TRBJ2-6, with TRBD1 matching over 8 bases. The CDR3 totals 17 residues. Germline lookup yields CDR1 KGHSH and CDR2 LQKENI. Trimming took 6 bases from V and 2 from J; bases not matched to a gene: 9. For the CDR3, the DNA is TGTGCCAGCTCGCCCGACAGGGGTACTGCTGGGGCCAACGTCCTGACTTTC. Translation gives CASSPDRGTAGANVLTF.

This chain connects TRBV29-1 to TRBJ2-5, with D unresolved. Germline CDR1 reads SQVTM; CDR2 reads ANQGSEA. Trimming shortened V by 4 bases and J by 8 bases, and 14 bases separated the two germline ends. The length of the CDR3 is 12 residues. The DNA of the CDR3 is TGCAGCGTTGCAAACGTAGAGGAAACCCAGTACTTC. Translating it yields CSVANVEETQYF. Supplemented by reference TRBV29-1 and TRBJ2-5, the full variable domain reads SAVISQKPSRDICQRGTSLTIQCQVDSQVTMMFWYRQQPGQSLTLIATANQGSEATYESGFVIDKFPISRPNLTFSTLTVSNMSPEDSSIYLCSVANVEETQYFGPGTRLLVL.

This chain joins TRBV6-6 and TRBJ2-7, with D perhaps matching TRBD2 (6 bases). CDR3 length: 11 amino acids. Trimming pared 7 bases from V and 6 bases from J, leaving 10 bases between. Germline-derived CDR1 and CDR2 are MNHNY and SVGAGI (reference sequence). CDR3 coding DNA: TGTGCCAGCAAGGGAGGAGTCGAGCAGTACTTC. Residues: CASKGGVEQYF.

This rearrangement joins TRBV10-2 to TRBJ1-1; a weak D match, TRBD1 (5 bases). Trimming took 8 bases from V and 12 from J, leaving 16 bases between them. CDR1 is WSHSY and CDR2 is SAAADI in the germline V gene. The CDR3 runs 11 residues. The chain's CDR3 is CASSPGGISFF. The CDR3 coding sequence is TGCGCCAGCTCTCCCGGGGGGATATCTTTCTTT.

On this clone itself: Compared with germline, one end of the junction differs, possibly owing to a read error. V usage is TRBV27 and J usage is TRBJ2-7; D gene ambiguous. This CDR3 spans 13 amino acids. In germline, CDR1 is MNHEY, CDR2 SMNVEV (reference sequence). The CDR3 DNA sequence: TGTGCCGGCAGTACTCTAGACCCTCACGAGCAGTACTTC. Translation: CAGSTLDPHEQYF.

As regards this clone: The CDR3 ends on some other residue instead of the conserved phenylalanine or tryptophan, so this is likely a read error. It is unclear where the CDR3 begins or ends on the DNA, so no DNA is shown, and the CDR3 is as TCRdb lists it. The chain has TRBV4-1 and TRBJ2-3; the D call in the table, TRBD2, was not verified against the DNA. CDR1 MGHRA and CDR2 YSYEKL come from the germline V gene. Including both end residues, the CDR3 is 14 amino acids long. The CDR3 here is CASSQGATSGLPAL.

This clone was recorded once. The genes are TRBV19 and TRBJ2-1; 8 nucleotides line up with TRBD1. This CDR3 has 15 amino acids. V lost 3 bases and J lost 4; bases outside the gene matches: 5. CDR1 LNHDA and CDR2 SQIVND come from the germline V gene (reference sequence). Here the CDR3 DNA reads TGTGCCAGTAGTATGGCTGGACAGGGTTACAATGAGCAGTTCTTC. This sequence encodes CASSMAGQGYNEQFF.

V gene TRBV5-1 combines with J gene TRBJ1-2, with D unresolved. V was trimmed by 3 bases and J by 7 bases, leaving 13 bases between them. The CDR3 has 13 residues. CDR1 is SGHRS and CDR2 is YFSETQ in the germline V gene. The CDR3 nucleotides read TGCGCCAGCAGCTCGGAGGCAGGAACTGGCTACACCTTC. Protein sequence: CASSSEAGTGYTF.

V gene TRBV30 combines with J gene TRBJ1-3; possibly TRBD1 for D (6 bases). Germline CDR1 GTSNPN, CDR2 SVGIG (reference sequence). With 0 bases removed from V and 8 bases from J, the gap between germline ends came to 11 bases. The CDR3 loop spans 13 amino acids. CDR3 residues: CAWSVASGDTIYF. The CDR3 bases are TGTGCCTGGAGTGTCGCGTCAGGGGACACCATATATTTT.

The chain has TRBV9 and TRBJ2-7; 10 nucleotides align to TRBD1. In germline, CDR1 is SGDLS, CDR2 YYNGEE. V lost 2 bases, J lost 4 bases, and 6 bases stayed unmatched. The CDR3 has 15 amino acids. CDR3: CASSVYGDRGYEQYF. The CDR3 DNA reads TGTGCCAGCAGCGTTTACGGGGACAGGGGTTACGAGCAGTACTTC.

This chain links TRBV7-9 with TRBJ1-6, with a weak D call TRBD1 (5 bases). This CDR3 has 15 residues. Germline CDR1 and CDR2: SEHNR and FQNEAQ (reference sequence). Trimming shortened V by 5 bases and J by 7 bases, and 15 bases separated the two germline ends. CDR3 bases: TGTGCCAGCAGCCCAATGGGACTCATCAATTCACCCCTCCACTTT. Translating gives CASSPMGLINSPLHF.

This rearrangement joins TRBV5-6 to TRBJ2-7; TRBD1 agrees at 9 bases. Germline lookup yields CDR1 SGHDT and CDR2 YYEEEE. The CDR3 has 15 amino acids. V gave up 2 bases and J gave up 7 bases; unmatched junction bases: 10. CDR3 in DNA: TGTGCCAGCAGCTTCTTGGGACAGGGTAGTGGGGAGCAGTACGTC. Residues: CASSFLGQGSGEQYV.

The chain couples TRBV7-9 to TRBJ1-4; D is perhaps TRBD1 (6 bases). V gave up 3 bases and J gave up 8 bases, with 13 bases separating them. Looked up from germline, CDR1 is SEHNR and CDR2 is FQNEAQ (reference sequence). This CDR3 comprises 14 residues. CDR3 in DNA: TGTGCCAGCAGCTTGACAGGACTGGAAGAAAAACTGTTTTTT. Translating gives CASSLTGLEEKLFF. Full variable domain (outside the CDR3, taken from reference TRBV7-9 and TRBJ1-4): DTGVSQNPRHKITKRGQNVTFRCDPISEHNRLYWYRQTLGQGPEFLTYFQNEAQLEKSRLLSDRFSAERPKGSFSTLEIQRTEQGDSAMYLCASSLTGLEEKLFFGSGTQLSVL.

This clone has a handful of counts. The gene calls are TRBV9 and TRBJ2-1, with a weak D call TRBD2 (7 bases). The CDR3 length is 16 residues. V was trimmed by 2 bases and J by 1 base, leaving 13 bases between them. From germline, CDR1 is SGDLS and CDR2 YYNGEE. CDR3 sequence: CASSVGGGRSYNEQFF. The DNA of the CDR3 is TGTGCCAGCAGCGTGGGGGGGGGCCGGTCCTACAATGAGCAGTTCTTC.

The J gene is TRBJ1-2, the V gene TRBV6-5; 9 bases map to TRBD1. V gave up 6 bases and J gave up 4 bases; unmatched junction bases: 9. Germline V gene data show CDR1 as MNHEY and CDR2 as SVGAGI. The CDR3 loop spans 15 amino acids. The CDR3 DNA is TGTGCCAGCAGCATAACAGGGGGCGAGTCCTATGGCTACACCTTC. Translated, it gives CASSITGGESYGYTF.

V usage is TRBV2 and J usage is TRBJ2-5, with 7 bases aligning to TRBD1. Germline-derived CDR1 and CDR2 are SNHLY and FYNNEI. V dropped 7 bases and J dropped 5; count of bases not matched to a gene: 13. This CDR3 spans 15 amino acids. CDR3 in DNA: TGTGCCAGCACCTCGGAGAGGGGGCGCGGGGAGACCCAGTACTTC. Amino acids: CASTSERGRGETQYF.

The chain employs TRBV15 and TRBJ2-7; D is perhaps TRBD2 (6 bases). CDR1 is LNHNV and CDR2 is YYDKDF in the germline V gene (reference sequence). V dropped 6 bases and J dropped 5 bases, with 11 bases sitting between them. This CDR3 has 12 amino acids. In nucleotides, the CDR3 is TGTGCCACCAGTAGGGACTTCCACGAGCAGTACGTC. This sequence encodes CATSRDFHEQYV.

This clone was seen only a few times. The chain is built from TRBV7-2 and TRBJ1-5; D is uncertain. This CDR3 contains 13 residues. Trimming took off 1 base at V and 6 bases at J, with 7 bases between the two ends. Germline CDR1 and CDR2: SGHTA and FQGNSA. CDR3 region: CASSLDVRQPQHF. CDR3 bases: TGTGCCAGCAGCTTAGATGTCCGTCAGCCCCAGCATTTT.

This chain connects TRBV28 to TRBJ1-5; no clear D. This CDR3 is built from 12 residues. Trimming removed 8 bases from V and 1 base from J, with 6 bases in between. Germline V gene sequence: CDR1 MDHEN, CDR2 SYDVKM. CDR3 nucleotide sequence: TGTGCCAGCGGGAGGAGCAATCAGCCCCAGCATTTT. This codes for CASGRSNQPQHF.

This clone was counted a few times. The gene calls are TRBV6-5 and TRBJ1-2, with TRBD1 identical over 10 bases. After removal of 4 bases from V and 7 bases from J, the junction contained 9 bases not matched to a gene. This CDR3 is 15 amino acids long. CDR1 is MNHEY and CDR2 is SVGAGI in the germline V gene. This CDR3 reads CASSSPGQGRSGYTF. CDR3 in DNA: TGTGCCAGCAGTTCACCGGGACAGGGGAGGTCTGGCTACACCTTC.

The genes are TRBV20-1 and TRBJ2-1, with TRBD2 matching over 9 bases. The V and J ends lost 8 bases and 10 bases, in that order; junction bases with no gene match: 3. The CDR3 totals 10 residues. Germline lookup yields CDR1 DFQATT and CDR2 SNEGSKA (reference sequence). As DNA, the CDR3 is TGCAGTTGCGGGAGGGGGGAGCAGTTCTTC. The encoded protein is CSCGRGEQFF.

V usage is TRBV4-1 and J usage is TRBJ2-5; possibly TRBD1 for D (5 bases). Matching the DNA end better, TRBJ2-7 makes the J call doubtful. The germline gives CDR1 MGHRA, CDR2 YSYEKL. This CDR3 comprises 16 residues. The CDR3 spells CASSRVTGRDLYEQYF. The DNA for the CDR3 is TGCGCCAGCAGCCGCGTAACAGGTAGAGACCTCTACGAGCAGTACTTC.